Listed below are T cell receptor beta chains from one sample, sequenced in a study of human T cells and chemical hapten exposure. TCRdb reanalysed the RACE reads using MiXCR and keeps one entry per CDR3 protein. The data hold about 270,000 distinct CDR3 sequences, with approximately 7.5% observed a single time. The specimen comprised whole blood, sampled in connection with sensitization to the hapten diphenylcyclopropenone (DPC). The receptors were sampled from a man younger than 30 with alopecia areata. Some clones in this sample may be carry-over from other donors' samples. CDR3s include the opening cysteine and the closing phenylalanine or tryptophan. A D gene is named only where the DNA matches it firmly. Clone size appears in some rows only: once, few, many, or a class for an expanded clone.

d_call | j_call | clone_size | v_call | cdr3_nt | cdr3_aa
- | TRBJ1-4 | many | TRBV12-3/TRBV12-4 | TGTGCCAGCAGTTTTCAACGCTCAACTAATGAAAAACTGTTTTTT | CASSFQRSTNEKLFF
TRBD1 | TRBJ2-3 | - | TRBV7-9 | TGTGCCAGCAGCCGAACGACAGGGCGGGATACGCAGTATTTT | CASSRTTGRDTQYF
- | TRBJ2-3 | many | TRBV6-6 | TGTGCCAGCAGTTACCGGGCCCCCTCCCCAGATACGCAGTATTTT | CASSYRAPSPDTQYF
TRBD1 | TRBJ2-2 | few | TRBV5-5 | TGTGCCAGCAGCCTGACAGGGCTGTCCACCGGGGAGCTGTTTTTT | CASSLTGLSTGELFF
TRBD1 | TRBJ2-1 | many | TRBV9 | TGTGCCAGCAGCGCCTACCCGGGACAGGGTTACAATGAGCAGTTCTTC | CASSAYPGQGYNEQFF
- | TRBJ1-2 | - | TRBV6-2/TRBV6-3 | TGTGCCAGCAGCGAGATAGCACAGGGCTTCTATGGCTACACCTTC | CASSEIAQGFYGYTF
- | TRBJ2-7 | few | TRBV10-3 | TGTGCCATCAGTGAGTCCCCGTTGGTACACTACGAGCAGTACTTC | CAISESPLVHYEQYF
- | TRBJ2-3 | few | TRBV11-2 | TGTGCCAGCAGCACCGCAGGGAGTCGTGATACGCAGTATTTT | CASSTAGSRDTQYF
- | TRBJ2-3 | - | TRBV11-2 | TGTGCCAGCAGCTTCCTTAGGGGCACAGATACGCAGTATTTT | CASSFLRGTDTQYF
TRBD1 | TRBJ2-2 | - | TRBV6-4 | TGTGCCAGCAGTCCCGGGACAGGGGACACCGGGGAGCTGTTTTTT | CASSPGTGDTGELFF
TRBD1 | TRBJ2-3 | few | TRBV20-1 | TGCAGTGCTGGCTACCGGGACAGGGAAATAACAGATACGCAGTATTTT | CSAGYRDREITDTQYF
- | TRBJ2-5 | once | TRBV12-3/TRBV12-4 | TGTGCCAGCAGATTAGGACAGACAGAGACCCAGTACTTC | CASRLGQTETQYF
- | TRBJ2-1 | few | TRBV7-9 | TGTGCCAGCAGCTTTGGCCTCGGGCGGTCCAATGAGCAGTTCTTC | CASSFGLGRSNEQFF
TRBD2 | TRBJ2-3 | - | TRBV10-3 | TGTGCCATCAGCGGGACTAGCGGGGTTACTAGCACAGATACGCAGTATTTT | CAISGTSGVTSTDTQYF
TRBD1 | TRBJ1-3 | - | TRBV3-1 | TGTGCCAGCAGCCCACGGGACAGGCTCTCTGGAAACACCATATATTTT | CASSPRDRLSGNTIYF
- | TRBJ1-1 | few | TRBV11-2 | TGTGCCAGCAGCTTAGAAGGTGAAGCTTTCTTT | CASSLEGEAFF
- | TRBJ2-1 | - | TRBV5-1 | TGCGCCAGCAGCGAGATCCCGCTCGTGGGTCACAATGAGCAGTTCTTC | CASSEIPLVGHNEQFF
- | TRBJ2-5 | many | TRBV5-5 | TGTGCCAGCAGCTCCGTTTCGCGGGGGCGCGAGACCCAGTACTTC | CASSSVSRGRETQYF
- | TRBJ1-1 | few | TRBV29-1 | TGCAGCGTTGAAGGTCAGGGGAACACTGAAGCTTTCTTT | CSVEGQGNTEAFF
TRBD1 | TRBJ2-2 | - | TRBV27 | TGTGCCAGCAGTGGTCAGGGGGCGTATGGGGCCGGGGAGCTGTTTTTT | CASSGQGAYGAGELFF
TRBD1 | TRBJ2-3 | - | TRBV7-9 | TGTGCCAGCAGCTTCCCGACCGGACAGGAGAGGGGCACAGATACGCAGTATTTT | CASSFPTGQERGTDTQYF
- | TRBJ2-2 | few | TRBV29-1 | TGCAGCGCTAAGTCGGGGAGTGGGCTCACCGGGGAGCTGTTTTTT | CSAKSGSGLTGELFF
TRBD1 | TRBJ2-7 | few | TRBV6-5 | TGTGCCAGCAGTTCGCCTTTGGACAGGGGGGCGCGGTACGAGCAGTACTTC | CASSSPLDRGARYEQYF
- | TRBJ2-5 | once | TRBV29-1 | TGCAGCGTTGGTGGTTCCCCGGGAGAGACCCAGTACTTC | CSVGGSPGETQYF
- | TRBJ1-3 | - | TRBV27 | TGTGCCAGCAGTTTAGGTTCGACGCTCTCTGGAAACACCATATATTTT | CASSLGSTLSGNTIYF
- | TRBJ1-2 | few | TRBV20-1 | TGCAGTGCTCTAGGGACCAACTCCCTCTATGGCTACACCTTC | CSALGTNSLYGYTF
- | TRBJ1-6 | - | TRBV4-2 | TGTGCCAGCAGCCAAGACTTGAGCTCCTATGATTCACCCCTCCACTTT | CASSQDLSSYDSPLHF
TRBD1 | TRBJ2-2 | many | TRBV12-3/TRBV12-4 | TGTGCCAGCAGCCCGACAGGGGGCATGGCCGGGGAGCTGTTTTTT | CASSPTGGMAGELFF
- | TRBJ1-3 | many | TRBV27 | TGTGCCAGCAGTTTAGGAAACACCATATATTTT | CASSLGNTIYF
- | TRBJ2-2 | few | TRBV18 | TGTGCCAGCTCACCCTGGAAGATCGGGGAGCTGTTTTTT | CASSPWKIGELFF
- | TRBJ2-4 | - | TRBV3-1 | TGTGCCAGCAGCCAAGGTCCAGTCCGTGCGGACATTCAGTACTTC | CASSQGPVRADIQYF
TRBD2 | TRBJ2-2 | - | TRBV7-2 | TGTGCCAGCAGCTTAGAAGCGGGGGACCTCACCGGGGAGCTGTTTTTT | CASSLEAGDLTGELFF
- | TRBJ2-1 | few | TRBV3-1 | TGTGCCAGCAACAGCCCCTACAATGAGCAGTTCTTC | CASNSPYNEQFF
- | TRBJ2-7 | many | TRBV29-1 | TGCAGCGTAGCTACAGCCTACGAGCAGTACTTC | CSVATAYEQYF
- | TRBJ1-3 | - | TRBV28 | TGTGCCAGCAGTTTGCGTGGGGTGGGAAACACCATATATTTT | CASSLRGVGNTIYF
- | TRBJ2-2 | few | TRBV28 | TGTGCCAGCAGCGACAGTTTCACCGGGGAGCTGTTTTTT | CASSDSFTGELFF
- | TRBJ1-1 | - | TRBV6-6 | TGTGCCAGCAGTTACTCGAAGCGCCAGGGACGGACGCGACGGGCTTTCTTT | CASSYSKRQGRTRRAFF
- | TRBJ2-2 | few | TRBV12-3/TRBV12-4 | TGTGCCAGCGGGGTCACCGGGGAGCTGTTTTTT | CASGVTGELFF
- | TRBJ2-5 | - | TRBV6-5 | TGTGCCAGCAGGACACATGCTCAAGAGACCCAGTACTTC | CASRTHAQETQYF
- | TRBJ1-1 | - | TRBV7-9 | TGTGCCAGCAGCCCAACGCCCGTCCAGGACGAAGCTTTCTTT | CASSPTPVQDEAFF
- | TRBJ1-2 | - | TRBV20-1 | TGCAGTGCGAAAAAGGGGCAGGGGATTAACTATGGCTACACCTTC | CSAKKGQGINYGYTF
- | TRBJ2-5 | - | TRBV6-2/TRBV6-3 | TGTGCCAGCAGTTACGAACAGACAGAGACCCAGTACTTC | CASSYEQTETQYF
- | TRBJ1-6 | many | TRBV9 | TGTGCCAGCAGCGTAGGGGCAGGGACGGATTCACCCCTCCACTTT | CASSVGAGTDSPLHF
- | TRBJ1-1 | - | TRBV6-2/TRBV6-3 | TGTGCCAGCAGGGTCCCAGAACGCACTGAAGCTTTCTTT | CASRVPERTEAFF
TRBD2 | TRBJ2-3 | - | TRBV20-1 | TGCAGTGCTAGTGGGACTAGGACCACAGATACGCAGTATTTT | CSASGTRTTDTQYF
TRBD1 | TRBJ1-6 | - | TRBV13 | TGTGCCAGCAGCCTGACAGGGGACTCCTATAATTCACCCCTCCACTTT | CASSLTGDSYNSPLHF